The rows below give T cell receptor beta chains drawn from one sample of a study of beta chain features in type 1 diabetes. Clones were read by immunoSEQ multiplex PCR, and TCRdb kept only the in-frame ones, dropping some. The sample has fewer than 400,000 clones; roughly 8% are singletons. The sequencing input was central memory CD4+ T cells from blood. The source of these receptors is a young woman in good health. Each CDR3 is given with its conserved first and last residue. A D gene is named only where the DNA matches it firmly. Some rows mark clone size as missing; the rest say once, few, many or name a class of expanded clone.

TRBV15	TRBJ2-3	NA	NA	CATSRGGAGSTDTQYF	TGTGCCACCAGCAGAGGTGGGGCGGGGAGCACAGATACGCAGTATTTT
TRBV7-6	TRBJ2-1	TRBD2	few	CASSTGTSGRGPYEQFF	TGTGCCAGCAGCACCGGGACTAGCGGGAGAGGTCCCTATGAGCAGTTCTTC
TRBV15	TRBJ1-5	TRBD1	many	CATSRDFTGGQPQHF	TGTGCCACCAGCAGAGATTTCACAGGGGGTCAGCCCCAGCATTTT
TRBV5-4	TRBJ2-5	TRBD1	NA	CASSSRTGVYQETQYF	TGTGCCAGCAGCTCCCGGACAGGGGTCTACCAAGAGACCCAGTACTTC
TRBV9	TRBJ2-1	TRBD1	many	CASSGQGESNEQFF	TGTGCCAGCAGCGGTCAGGGGGAAAGCAATGAGCAGTTCTTC
TRBV4-1	TRBJ2-3	TRBD2	few	CASSRGLAGGYADTQYF	TGCGCCAGCAGCCGTGGACTAGCGGGAGGGTACGCAGATACGCAGTATTTT
TRBV7-3	TRBJ2-1	TRBD2	NA	CASSPNSGTSGRNEQFF	TGTGCCAGCAGCCCGAACTCCGGGACTAGCGGGAGAAATGAGCAGTTCTTC
TRBV10-3	TRBJ2-1	NA	NA	CAISLDLTSYNEQFF	TGTGCCATCAGCCTTGACTTGACCTCCTACAATGAGCAGTTCTTC
TRBV2	TRBJ2-1	NA	few	CASSDRAYNEQFF	TGTGCCAGCAGTGACCGAGCCTACAATGAGCAGTTCTTC
TRBV7-2	TRBJ1-5	NA	many	CASSLVGNQPQHF	TGTGCCAGCAGCTTAGTAGGGAATCAGCCCCAGCATTTT
TRBV5-1	TRBJ2-6	TRBD2	NA	CASSPSGSTGANVLTF	TGCGCCAGCAGTCCAAGCGGGAGTACCGGGGCCAACGTCCTGACTTTC
TRBV2	TRBJ2-7	NA	few	CASRAGTDYEQYF	TGTGCCAGCAGAGCCGGGACGGACTACGAGCAGTACTTC
TRBV20-1	TRBJ1-2	NA	NA	CSASANYGYTF	TGCAGTGCGTCGGCCAACTATGGCTACACCTTC
TRBV5-8	TRBJ2-3	TRBD2	few	CASSYSGTSPDTQYF	TGTGCCAGCAGCTACTCCGGGACTAGTCCAGATACGCAGTATTTT
TRBV5-6	TRBJ2-7	TRBD2	NA	CASSPNGPSGPYEQYF	TGTGCCAGCAGCCCAAACGGGCCTAGCGGGCCCTACGAGCAGTACTTC
TRBV7-9	TRBJ1-1	NA	NA	CASSAEPQGSDTEAFF	TGTGCCAGCAGCGCCGAGCCCCAGGGTTCGGACACTGAAGCTTTCTTT
TRBV25-1	TRBJ2-7	NA	many	CASSEYSGQKIYEQYF	TGTGCCAGCAGTGAATATTCCGGACAGAAGATTTACGAGCAGTACTTC
TRBV9	TRBJ1-2	NA	NA	CASSAGQSGGYGYTF	TGTGCCAGCAGCGCTGGACAGTCTGGCGGATATGGCTACACCTTC